These 27 T cell receptor beta chains came from one sample sequenced in a study of immune characterization of retroperitoneal liposarcoma. Each CDR3 protein is one row after TCRdb ran MiXCR on the PCR reads. The table has some 10,000 distinct CDR3 sequences, roughly 25% seen once. Sequenced sample: tumor tissue. These receptor sequences come from a female donor with retroperitoneal liposarcoma.

V gene TRBV6-1 combines with J gene TRBJ1-2, with D perhaps matching TRBD1 (5 bases). The CDR3 contains 15 residues. CDR1 is MNHNS, CDR2 SASEGT, per germline. Trimming left V 5 bases short and J 3 bases short, with 16 bases between. This CDR3 is CASSPNWGTDYGYTF. As DNA, the CDR3 is TGTGCCAGCAGTCCGAATTGGGGCACAGACTATGGCTACACCTTC.

This clonotype was observed a few times. CDR3 DNA sequence: TGTGCCAGCAGACTAGCGGGAGAGACGCAGTATTTT. It encodes CASRLAGETQYF. The chain carries TRBV12-3 or TRBV12-4 and TRBJ2-3; 11 bases match TRBD2. The ends lost 6 bases at V and 9 bases at J; junction bases unmatched: 2. The CDR3 spans 12 residues.

This clonotype came up once. CDR3 in amino acids: CASRAALNTEAFF. The DNA of the CDR3 is TGTGCCAGCAGGGCCGCTTTGAACACTGAAGCTTTCTTT. The genes are TRBV6-4 and TRBJ1-1; D is uncertain. This CDR3 is built from 13 residues. Trimming pared 6 bases from V and 0 bases from J, leaving 8 bases between. Germline V gene data show CDR1 as MRHNA and CDR2 as SNTAGT.

This clonotype appeared once. The chain is built from TRBV7-2 and TRBJ2-5; TRBD2 aligns across 13 bases. The DNA end lines up better with TRBJ2-7; the J call may be wrong. Germline assignment: CDR1 SGHTA and CDR2 FQGNSA. CDR3 size: 17 residues. For the CDR3, the DNA is TGTGCCAGCAGCCGGACTAGCGGGAGTTCCTACTCCTACGAGCAGTACTTC. Amino acid sequence: CASSRTSGSSYSYEQYF.

V usage is TRBV11-3 and J usage is TRBJ1-5, with D maybe TRBD1 (5 bases). The V and J ends lost 2 bases and 5 bases respectively, with 13 bases between them. CDR1 SGHNT and CDR2 YENEEA come from the germline V gene. The CDR3 totals 15 residues. The CDR3 bases are TGTGCCAGCAGCTTATCCGGGGGGTATGATCAGCCCCAGCATTTT. Translating it yields CASSLSGGYDQPQHF.

V gene TRBV12-3 or TRBV12-4 combines with J gene TRBJ2-1; D not resolved. The V gene lost 2 bases and the J gene lost 4 bases, with 6 bases spanning the gap. The CDR3 sequence is 13 residues long. CDR3 coding DNA: TGTGCCAGCAGTTTAACAGATTACAATGAGCAGTTCTTC. Its translation: CASSLTDYNEQFF.

The chain uses TRBV6-1 and TRBJ1-6, with 7 bases aligning to TRBD1. With 5 bases clipped from V and 18 bases from J, the junction kept 16 bases outside the gene matches. This CDR3 contains 14 residues. Germline assignment: CDR1 MNHNS and CDR2 SASEGT. This CDR3 is CASSQDRVEGFAHF. CDR3 coding DNA: TGTGCCAGCAGTCAAGACAGGGTCGAAGGGTTTGCCCACTTT.

This chain joins TRBV7-2 and TRBJ2-3; 12 bases are shared with TRBD2. Trimming took 1 base from V and 5 from J; bases not matched to a gene: 4. There are 16 residues in the CDR3. Germline CDR1 is SGHTA and CDR2 is FQGNSA. The CDR3 is CASSLVLAGGKDTQYF. The CDR3 bases are TGTGCCAGCAGCTTAGTACTAGCGGGAGGAAAAGATACGCAGTATTTT.

With respect to this clonotype: With a much larger clone just one base away, this may be a read error. CDR3 amino acids: CASSFLQANTEALF. CDR3 in DNA: TGTGCCAGCAGTTTCTTACAGGCGAACACTGAAGCTTTATTT. V and J are TRBV27 and TRBJ1-1; D might be TRBD1 (5 bases). The germline CDR1 and CDR2 sequences are MNHEY and SMNVEV (reference sequence). The CDR3 sequence is 14 residues long.

The gene calls are TRBV12-3 or TRBV12-4 and TRBJ1-4; TRBD1 agrees at 9 bases. V shed 6 bases, J shed 6 bases, and the junction held 8 bases outside the gene matches. CDR3 length equals 15 residues. CDR3 sequence: CASSPSGTGYEKLFF. The CDR3 DNA sequence: TGTGCCAGCAGCCCCTCCGGGACAGGGTATGAAAAACTGTTTTTT.

The CDR3 coding sequence is TGTGCCAGTAGGACCGGGGGAACTGAGCAGTACTTC. Encoded protein: CASRTGGTEQYF. The chain has TRBV19 and TRBJ2-5; TRBD2 might be the D (6 bases). This CDR3 contains 12 residues. In germline, CDR1 is LNHDA, CDR2 SQIVND (reference sequence). Trimming cost V 6 bases and J 11 bases, with 16 bases left between them.

This clonotype was seen a few times. This sequence joins TRBV6-1 and TRBJ2-1; the match to TRBD2 covers 8 bases. The J call may be incorrect, as the DNA end agrees better with TRBJ2-7. Germline values: CDR1 MNHNS, CDR2 SASEGT. The CDR3 sequence is 15 residues long. The CDR3 sequence is CASSRGGTSRNEQYF. In DNA, the CDR3 is TGTGCCAGCAGCCGCGGGGGGACCAGTAGGAATGAGCAGTACTTC.

This clonotype has more than one count but fewer than ten. The CDR3 bases are TGTGCCAGCAGTTACGGGACAGGGGGCTACAATGAGCAGTTCTTC. Translated: CASSYGTGGYNEQFF. J is TRBJ2-1 and V is TRBV6-6; 11 bases align to TRBD1. Trimming cost V 2 bases and J 3 bases; bases outside gene matches: 0. There are 15 residues in the CDR3. The V gene's germline CDR1 is MNHNY and CDR2 SVGAGI (reference sequence).

The chain combines TRBV11-3 with TRBJ2-1, with a weak D call TRBD2 (5 bases). Trimming took 6 bases from V and 0 from J, leaving 12 bases between them. The CDR3 contains 15 residues. Per germline, CDR1 SGHNT and CDR2 YENEEA. DNA for the CDR3: TGTGCCAGCAGGGCCGAGGGTGCCTCCTACAATGAGCAGTTCTTC. Protein: CASRAEGASYNEQFF.

Only one count was recorded for this clonotype. The chain couples TRBV6-1 to TRBJ2-1, with TRBD1 matching over 12 bases. The J call could be wrong; TRBJ2-7 is a better fit for the DNA end. The CDR3 loop spans 17 amino acids. Looked up from germline, CDR1 is MNHNS and CDR2 is SASEGT. The CDR3 DNA reads as TGTGCCAGCAGTTCTCTCGCCTACGGGACAGGGGGCAGAGAGCAGTACTTC. Protein sequence: CASSSLAYGTGGREQYF.

This clonotype has a handful of counts. The chain is built from TRBV12-3 or TRBV12-4 and TRBJ2-1; 8 bases map to TRBD1. The CDR3 is 17 amino acids. V lost 6 bases and J lost 10; bases outside the gene matches: 20. CDR3 sequence reads: CASSRQGFSLGGIEQFF. The CDR3 DNA reads TGTGCCAGCAGCAGACAGGGGTTCTCATTAGGGGGTATCGAGCAGTTCTTC.

In this sample, this clonotype is medium-sized. This sequence joins TRBV7-6 and TRBJ1-2; no clear D. V gave up 1 base and J gave up 4 bases, with 10 bases separating them. CDR3 length equals 14 residues. CDR1 SGHVS and CDR2 FNYEAQ come from the germline V gene. As DNA, the CDR3 is TGTGCCAGCAGCTTAGAGGCGGTAGGCTATGGCTACACCTTC. This translates into CASSLEAVGYGYTF.

This clonotype is medium-sized by share. This rearrangement joins TRBV6-1 to TRBJ2-1, with TRBD1 matching 10 bases. Trimming cost V 3 bases and J 10 bases; bases outside gene matches: 12. Germline V lookup: CDR1 MNHNS, CDR2 SASEGT. This CDR3 comprises 16 residues. The CDR3 DNA reads as TGTGCCAGCAGTGACGACCCGGGACAGGGGTCCAACGAGCAGTTCTTC. It encodes CASSDDPGQGSNEQFF.

This clonotype is medium-sized by share. This chain joins TRBV6-6 and TRBJ2-1; the match to TRBD1 covers 9 bases. Gene TRBJ2-7 matches the end of the DNA better, so the J call may be wrong. The CDR3 totals 14 residues. Germline lookup yields CDR1 MNHNY and CDR2 SVGAGI (reference sequence). DNA of the CDR3: TGTGCCAGCAGTTACTCTGGACAGGGGAATGAGCAGTACTTC. It codes for CASSYSGQGNEQYF.

This clonotype was counted only a few times. V usage is TRBV12-3 or TRBV12-4 and J usage is TRBJ2-1, with TRBD1 matching over 10 bases. CDR3 length: 15 residues. The junction had 1 base not matched to a gene; V was cut back by 3 bases and J by 2 bases. The CDR3 is CASSLTGGTYNEQFF. The CDR3 bases are TGTGCCAGCAGTTTGACAGGGGGCACCTACAATGAGCAGTTCTTC.

This chain uses TRBV6-1 with TRBJ2-5; 10 bases align to TRBD2. The DNA end favors TRBJ2-1, so the J call may be wrong. The CDR3 covers 16 residues. Germline V CDR1 and CDR2: MNHNS, SASEGT. The CDR3: CATSRSSGGFQETQFF. DNA for the CDR3: TGTGCCACCTCCAGATCTAGCGGGGGTTTCCAAGAGACCCAGTTCTTC.

This clonotype is labeled as medium-sized. The rearrangement links TRBV7-2 to TRBJ2-5; no clear D gene. Germline V gives CDR1 SGHTA, CDR2 FQGNSA. This CDR3 contains 12 residues. Trimming shortened V by 5 bases and J by 5 bases, and 9 bases separated the two germline ends. The CDR3 DNA is TGTGCCAGCAGCCCTCTATGGGAGACCCAGTACTTC. It is translated as CASSPLWETQYF.

The chain has TRBV6-1 and TRBJ1-2, with D unclear. Between the trimmed V and J ends, which lost 2 bases and 3 bases, there was a span of 19 bases. Germline V gene lookup returns CDR1 MNHNS and CDR2 SASEGT. CDR3 size: 17 residues. CDR3 region: CASSERYGSATYYGYTF. The CDR3 DNA follows: TGTGCCAGCAGTGAAAGGTACGGGTCAGCAACTTACTATGGCTACACCTTC.

In this sample, this clonotype turned up many times. The chain recombines TRBV6-1 with TRBJ2-1; tentatively, D is TRBD1 or TRBD2 (7 bases each). Germline CDR1 and CDR2: MNHNS and SASEGT. The CDR3 totals 14 residues. The V and J ends lost 5 bases and 10 bases respectively, with 18 bases between them. CDR3 amino acids: CASSSGTAAYEQFF. Written as DNA, the CDR3 is TGTGCCAGCAGTAGCGGGACAGCAGCCTACGAGCAGTTCTTC.

By share, this clonotype counts as large. J is TRBJ2-1 and V is TRBV10-2; D gene unclear. Germline values: CDR1 WSHSY, CDR2 SAAADI. The length of the CDR3 is 13 residues. V was trimmed by 3 bases and J by 10 bases, leaving 13 bases between them. CDR3 amino acids: CASSETPPPEQFF. CDR3 bases: TGCGCCAGCAGTGAAACACCTCCCCCCGAGCAGTTCTTC.

This clonotype was recorded many times. The chain combines TRBV7-8 with TRBJ1-1; TRBD1 aligns across 8 bases. J was trimmed by 6 bases and V by 6 bases; bases with no gene match: 6. The CDR3 covers 13 residues. Germline values: CDR1 SGHVS, CDR2 FQNEAQ. As DNA, the CDR3 is TGTGCCAGCAGTTCCCCGACAGGGGCTGAAGCTTTCTTT. Translated, it gives CASSSPTGAEAFF.

This clonotype appeared many times. The genes are TRBV7-3 and TRBJ2-4; TRBD1 agrees at 9 bases. CDR3 size: 15 residues. Germline V gene sequence: CDR1 SGHTA, CDR2 FQGTGA. Trimming took 5 bases from V and 13 from J; bases not matched to a gene: 15. CDR3 DNA: TGTGCCAGCAGCCCCTGGGGGACAGGGTTAAATGAGCAGTACTTC. Translation gives CASSPWGTGLNEQYF.